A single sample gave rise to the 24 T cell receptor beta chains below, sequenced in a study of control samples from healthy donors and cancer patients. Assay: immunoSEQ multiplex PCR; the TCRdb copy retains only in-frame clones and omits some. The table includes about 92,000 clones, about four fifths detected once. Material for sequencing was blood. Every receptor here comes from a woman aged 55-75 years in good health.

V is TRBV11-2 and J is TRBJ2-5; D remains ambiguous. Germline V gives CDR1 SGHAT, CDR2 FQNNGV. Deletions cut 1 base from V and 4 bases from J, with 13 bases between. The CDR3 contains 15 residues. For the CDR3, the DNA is TGTGCCAGCAGCTTAGGCCGTCGGACCCGAGAGACCCAGTACTTC. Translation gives CASSLGRRTRETQYF.

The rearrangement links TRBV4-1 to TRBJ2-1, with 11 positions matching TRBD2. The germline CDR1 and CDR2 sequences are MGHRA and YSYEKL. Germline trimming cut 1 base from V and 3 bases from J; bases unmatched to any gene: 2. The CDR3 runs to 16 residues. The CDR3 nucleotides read TGCGCCAGCAGCCAAGTTAGCGGGAGGGGCTACAATGAGCAGTTCTTC. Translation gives CASSQVSGRGYNEQFF.

CDR3 nucleotides: TGTGCCAGCAGCTTCGGGGTTTCCTACGAGCAGTACTTC. Translating it yields CASSFGVSYEQYF. The J gene is TRBJ2-7, the V gene TRBV7-2; a possible D gene is TRBD2 (5 bases). CDR3 length: 13 residues. V shed 3 bases and J shed 1 base, with 7 bases lying between them. Per the germline V gene, CDR1 is SGHTA and CDR2 is FQGNSA.

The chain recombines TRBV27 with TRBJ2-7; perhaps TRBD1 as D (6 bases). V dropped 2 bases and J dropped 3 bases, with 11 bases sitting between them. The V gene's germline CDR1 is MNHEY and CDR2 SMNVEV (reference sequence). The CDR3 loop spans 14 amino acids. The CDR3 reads CASSLGDRIYEQYF. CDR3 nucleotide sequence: TGTGCCAGCAGTTTAGGCGACAGGATCTACGAGCAGTACTTC.

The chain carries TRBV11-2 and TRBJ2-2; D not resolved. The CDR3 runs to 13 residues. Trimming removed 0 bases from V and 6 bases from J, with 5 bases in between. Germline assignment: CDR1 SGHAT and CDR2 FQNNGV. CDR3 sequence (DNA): TGTGCCAGCAGCTTAGATCTGGCCGGGGAGCTGTTTTTT. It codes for CASSLDLAGELFF.

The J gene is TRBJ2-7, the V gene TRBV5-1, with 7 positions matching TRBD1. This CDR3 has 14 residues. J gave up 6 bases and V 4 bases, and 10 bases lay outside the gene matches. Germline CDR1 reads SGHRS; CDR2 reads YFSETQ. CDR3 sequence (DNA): TGCGCCAGCAGCGACGACAGGGTCACGGTCGAGCAGTACTTC. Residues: CASSDDRVTVEQYF.

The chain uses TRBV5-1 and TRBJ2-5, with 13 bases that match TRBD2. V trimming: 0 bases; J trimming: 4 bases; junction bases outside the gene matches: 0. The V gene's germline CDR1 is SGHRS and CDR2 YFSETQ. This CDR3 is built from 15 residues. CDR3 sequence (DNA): TGCGCCAGCAGCTTGGGACTAGCGGGAGGAGAGACCCAGTACTTC. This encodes CASSLGLAGGETQYF.

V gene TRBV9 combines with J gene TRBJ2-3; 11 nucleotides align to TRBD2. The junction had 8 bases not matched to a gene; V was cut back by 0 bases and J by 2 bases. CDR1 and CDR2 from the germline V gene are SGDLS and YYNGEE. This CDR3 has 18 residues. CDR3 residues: CASSVATSSGGTTDTQYF. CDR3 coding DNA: TGTGCCAGCAGCGTAGCTACGTCTAGCGGGGGGACCACAGATACGCAGTATTTT.

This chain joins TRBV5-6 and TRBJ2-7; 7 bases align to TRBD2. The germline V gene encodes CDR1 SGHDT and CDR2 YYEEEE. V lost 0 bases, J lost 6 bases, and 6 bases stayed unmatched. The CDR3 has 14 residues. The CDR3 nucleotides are TGTGCCAGCAGCTTGGTAGGACTAGTCACCGAGCAGTACTTC. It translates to CASSLVGLVTEQYF.

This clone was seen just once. This chain's CDR3 is CASSLRLGNNEKLFF. The CDR3 DNA follows: TGTGCCAGCAGTTTACGACTAGGGAATAATGAAAAACTGTTTTTT. The gene calls are TRBV28 and TRBJ1-4; D is unresolved. Germline V gene sequence: CDR1 MDHEN, CDR2 SYDVKM. V lost 2 bases to trimming and J lost 4 bases, with 11 bases between them. This CDR3 is 15 amino acids long.

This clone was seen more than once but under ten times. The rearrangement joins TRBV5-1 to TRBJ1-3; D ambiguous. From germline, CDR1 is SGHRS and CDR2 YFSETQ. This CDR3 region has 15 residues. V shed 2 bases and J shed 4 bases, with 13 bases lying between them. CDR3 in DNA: TGCGCCAGCAGCTTATCCGGGAAGAACGGAAACACCATATATTTT. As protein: CASSLSGKNGNTIYF.

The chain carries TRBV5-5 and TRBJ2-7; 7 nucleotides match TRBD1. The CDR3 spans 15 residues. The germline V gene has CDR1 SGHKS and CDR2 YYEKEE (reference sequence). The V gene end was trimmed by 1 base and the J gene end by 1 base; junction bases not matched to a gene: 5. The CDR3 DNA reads TGTGCCAGCAGCTTGTTAGGGGGCGAATCCTACGAGCAGTACTTC. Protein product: CASSLLGGESYEQYF.

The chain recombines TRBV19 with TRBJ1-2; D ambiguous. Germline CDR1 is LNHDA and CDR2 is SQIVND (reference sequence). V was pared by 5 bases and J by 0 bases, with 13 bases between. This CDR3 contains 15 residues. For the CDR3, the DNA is TGTGCCAGTAGTCCAAAACAGCGAGCTAACTATGGCTACACCTTC. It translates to CASSPKQRANYGYTF.

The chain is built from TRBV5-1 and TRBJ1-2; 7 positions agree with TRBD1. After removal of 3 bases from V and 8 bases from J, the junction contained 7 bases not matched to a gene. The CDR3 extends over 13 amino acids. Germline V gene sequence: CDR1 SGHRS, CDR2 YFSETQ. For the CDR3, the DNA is TGCGCCAGCAGCTCCAGGGGGGATGGAGGCTACACCTTC. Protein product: CASSSRGDGGYTF.

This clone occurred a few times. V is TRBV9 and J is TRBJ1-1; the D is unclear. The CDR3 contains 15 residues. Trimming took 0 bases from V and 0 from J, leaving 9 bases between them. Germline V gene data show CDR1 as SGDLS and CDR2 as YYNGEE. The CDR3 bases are TGTGCCAGCAGCGTAGGTGGCAGCATGAACACTGAAGCTTTCTTT. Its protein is CASSVGGSMNTEAFF.

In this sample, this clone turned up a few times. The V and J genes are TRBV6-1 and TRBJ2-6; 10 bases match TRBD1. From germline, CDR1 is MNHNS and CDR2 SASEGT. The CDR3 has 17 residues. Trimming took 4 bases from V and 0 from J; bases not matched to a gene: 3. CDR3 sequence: CASSAGTGDSGANVLTF. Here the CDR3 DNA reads TGTGCCAGCAGTGCCGGGACAGGGGACTCTGGGGCCAACGTCCTGACTTTC.

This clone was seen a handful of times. The CDR3 sequence is CASSQAGYSGNTIYF. DNA for the CDR3: TGTGCCAGCAGCCAAGCGGGCTACTCTGGAAACACCATATATTTT. V usage is TRBV14 and J usage is TRBJ1-3; unclear D gene. Between the trimmed V and J ends, which lost 1 base and 0 bases, there was a span of 7 bases. The CDR3 length is 15 residues. Germline lookup yields CDR1 SGHDN and CDR2 FVKESK.

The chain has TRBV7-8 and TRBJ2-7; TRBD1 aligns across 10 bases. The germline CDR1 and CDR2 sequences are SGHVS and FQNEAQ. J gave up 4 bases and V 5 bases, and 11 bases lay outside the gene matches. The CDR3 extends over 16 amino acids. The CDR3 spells CASSTQTGQGLYEQYF. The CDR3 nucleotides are TGTGCCAGCAGCACCCAGACGGGACAGGGGCTATACGAGCAGTACTTC.

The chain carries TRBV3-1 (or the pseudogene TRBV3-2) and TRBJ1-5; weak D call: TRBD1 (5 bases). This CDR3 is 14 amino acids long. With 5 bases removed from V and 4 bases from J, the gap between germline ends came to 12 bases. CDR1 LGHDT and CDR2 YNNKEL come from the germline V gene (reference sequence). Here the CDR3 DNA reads TGTGCCAGCAGCGGTGGGACGGCTAATCAGCCCCAGCATTTT. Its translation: CASSGGTANQPQHF.

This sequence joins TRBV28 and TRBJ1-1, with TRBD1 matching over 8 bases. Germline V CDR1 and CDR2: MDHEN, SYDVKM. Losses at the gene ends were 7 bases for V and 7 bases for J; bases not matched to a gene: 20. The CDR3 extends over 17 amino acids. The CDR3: CASKMALGAGGPVEAFF. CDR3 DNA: TGTGCCAGCAAGATGGCTCTCGGGGCAGGGGGCCCTGTTGAAGCTTTCTTT.

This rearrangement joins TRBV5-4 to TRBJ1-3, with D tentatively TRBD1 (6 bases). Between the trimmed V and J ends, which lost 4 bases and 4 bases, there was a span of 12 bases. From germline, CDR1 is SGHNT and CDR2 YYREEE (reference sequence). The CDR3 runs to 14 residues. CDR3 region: CASSPQGRGNTIYF. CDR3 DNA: TGTGCCAGCAGCCCCCAGGGGCGAGGAAACACCATATATTTT.

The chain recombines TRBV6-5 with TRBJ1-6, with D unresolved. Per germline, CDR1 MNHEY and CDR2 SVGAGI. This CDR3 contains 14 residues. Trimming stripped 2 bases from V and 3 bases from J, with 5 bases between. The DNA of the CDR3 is TGTGCCAGCAGTTACGGACGCTATAATTCACCCCTCCACTTT. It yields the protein CASSYGRYNSPLHF.

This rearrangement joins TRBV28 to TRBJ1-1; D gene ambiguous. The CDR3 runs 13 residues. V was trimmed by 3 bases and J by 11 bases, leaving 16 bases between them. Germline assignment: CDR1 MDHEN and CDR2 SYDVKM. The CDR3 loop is CASSLASMGSAFF. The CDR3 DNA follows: TGTGCCAGCAGTTTGGCCTCGATGGGTAGTGCTTTCTTT.

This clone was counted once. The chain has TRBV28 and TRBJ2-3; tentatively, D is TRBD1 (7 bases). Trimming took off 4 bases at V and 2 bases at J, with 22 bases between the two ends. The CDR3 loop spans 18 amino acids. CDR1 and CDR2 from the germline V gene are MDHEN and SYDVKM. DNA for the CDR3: TGTGCCAGCAGTTCTACAGGTGTCAGGGGGGATTTCACAGATACGCAGTATTTT. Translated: CASSSTGVRGDFTDTQYF. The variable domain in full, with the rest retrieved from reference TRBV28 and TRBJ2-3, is DVKVTQSSRYLVKRTGEKVFLECVQDMDHENMFWYRQDPGLGLRLIYFSYDVKMKEKGDIPEGYSVSREKKERFSLILESASTNQTSMYLCASSSTGVRGDFTDTQYFGPGTRLTVL.